The 15 T cell receptor beta chains below all came from one sample that was sequenced in a study of T-cell reconstitution after alpha-beta-depleted transplantation in children. Using unique molecular identifiers, the investigators prepared the TCRbeta library. TCRdb reanalysed the PCR reads using MiXCR and keeps one entry per CDR3 protein. The sample gives about 190,000 distinct CDR3 sequences, about 6.4% of which show up once; more than 2.5% is in the top ten. The sequences come from PBMCs from the stem cell graft donor, collected from the stem cell graft. The receptor source for this set is a human donor who donated a stem cell graft to a child with Wiskott-Aldrich syndrome.

This clonotype was found many times. The J gene is TRBJ2-3, the V gene TRBV4-2; no clear D. The V end was cut by 5 bases, the J end by 3 bases, with 15 bases between. The CDR3 extends over 15 amino acids. Germline V gives CDR1 LGHNA, CDR2 YNFKEQ. The DNA for the CDR3 is TGTGCCAGCAGCGGGTCCGCGATAACGACAGATACGCAGTATTTT. Its translation is CASSGSAITTDTQYF.

This clonotype showed up just once. Just one base apart from a much larger clone, this may be a read error. This chain joins TRBV24-1 and TRBJ2-2; a weak D match, TRBD1 (6 bases). Germline assignment: CDR1 KGHDR and CDR2 SFDVKD. This CDR3 is 20 amino acids long. The CDR3 sequence: CATGDFGQEGGLTNTGELFF. The CDR3 bases are TGTGCCACCGGTGATTTTGGACAAGAAGGGGGATTAACGAACACCGGGGAGCTGTTTTTT.

This clonotype was observed at least ten times. V gene TRBV4-2 combines with J gene TRBJ2-3; TRBD2 agrees at 11 bases. Germline assignment: CDR1 LGHNA and CDR2 YNFKEQ. The CDR3 spans 17 residues. V lost 1 base and J lost 2; bases outside the gene matches: 5. The CDR3 is CASSQATSGAHTDTQYF. The CDR3 DNA sequence: TGTGCCAGCAGCCAAGCGACTAGCGGGGCCCACACAGATACGCAGTATTTT.

Many counts were recorded for this clonotype. The chain joins TRBV11-2 to TRBJ2-1; 13 bases are shared with TRBD2. CDR1 and CDR2 from the germline V gene are SGHAT and FQNNGV. Germline trimming cut 5 bases from V and 7 bases from J; bases unmatched to any gene: 14. CDR3 size: 18 residues. CDR3 DNA: TGTGCCAGCAGCCCCTTCGCGGGTACTAGCGGGAGGGTAAATGAGCAGTTCTTC. Translating gives CASSPFAGTSGRVNEQFF. Filled out from reference TRBV11-2 and TRBJ2-1, the complete variable domain reads EAGVAQSPRYKIIEKRQSVAFWCNPISGHATLYWYQQILGQGPKLLIQFQNNGVVDDSQLPKDRFSAERLKGVDSTLKIQPAKLEDSAVYLCASSPFAGTSGRVNEQFFGPGTRLTVL.

This clonotype was found many times. The genes are TRBV27 and TRBJ2-1, with TRBD1 matching 7 bases. This CDR3 spans 15 amino acids. With V trimmed by 3 bases and J by 0 bases, 2 bases remained unmatched. The germline V gene encodes CDR1 MNHEY and CDR2 SMNVEV (reference sequence). The CDR3 coding sequence is TGTGCCAGCAGTTTCAGGGGGACCTCCTACAATGAGCAGTTCTTC. Translated: CASSFRGTSYNEQFF.

This chain joins TRBV10-2 and TRBJ2-1, with TRBD2 matching over 10 bases. Per the germline V gene, CDR1 is WSHSY and CDR2 is SAAADI. This CDR3 spans 16 amino acids. V lost 0 bases and J lost 8; bases outside the gene matches: 7. CDR3 loop: CASSESKIAGGYEQFF. As DNA, the CDR3 is TGCGCCAGCAGTGAGTCGAAAATAGCGGGGGGTTATGAGCAGTTCTTC.

This clonotype was seen repeatedly, ten times or more. Here the CDR3 DNA reads TGCAGTCAAACTACTAGCGGGCTATACAATGAGCAGTTCTTC. Its protein is CSQTTSGLYNEQFF. V usage is TRBV20-1 and J usage is TRBJ2-1, with TRBD2 matching over 9 bases. The CDR3 sequence is 14 residues long. CDR1 and CDR2 from the germline V gene are DFQATT and SNEGSKA (reference sequence). The junction had 9 bases not matched to a gene; V was cut back by 8 bases and J by 4 bases.

This clonotype was observed at least ten times. CDR3 nucleotide sequence: TGCAGCGTTGGGCAGAACTCCTACGAGCAGTACTTC. Its protein product is CSVGQNSYEQYF. This chain links TRBV29-1 with TRBJ2-7; D remains ambiguous. Per germline, CDR1 SQVTM and CDR2 ANQGSEA. The CDR3 length is 12 residues. Deletions cut 4 bases from V and 0 bases from J, with 7 bases between.

This clonotype occurred many times. V and J are TRBV12-3 or TRBV12-4 and TRBJ2-7; TRBD2 might be the D (5 bases). V was cut by 5 bases and J by 1 base, with 12 bases left in between. The CDR3 covers 14 residues. The DNA of the CDR3 is TGTGCCAGCAGTCCGTACACGGGGTCCTACGAGCAGTACTTC. It codes for CASSPYTGSYEQYF.

There are many counts of this clonotype. CDR3 sequence: CASRAGLAGNEQFF. The CDR3 DNA is TGTGCCAGCAGGGCGGGACTAGCGGGGAATGAGCAGTTCTTC. The chain couples TRBV27 to TRBJ2-1; 13 bases agree with TRBD2. V shed 6 bases, J shed 7 bases, and the junction held 3 bases outside the gene matches. Germline V gene data show CDR1 as MNHEY and CDR2 as SMNVEV (reference sequence). The CDR3 has 14 amino acids.

This clonotype was recorded at least ten times. V usage is TRBV20-1 and J usage is TRBJ2-1; the match to TRBD1 covers 8 bases. The CDR3 has 16 amino acids. CDR1 and CDR2 (germline): DFQATT, SNEGSKA (reference sequence). V shed 3 bases, J shed 1 base, and the junction held 8 bases outside the gene matches. The CDR3 reads CSASRAGGSSYNEQFF. The CDR3 DNA is TGCAGTGCTAGCAGAGCAGGGGGCAGTTCCTACAATGAGCAGTTCTTC.

This clonotype was observed many times. V is TRBV3-1 and J is TRBJ2-5; D may be TRBD1 or TRBD2 (6 bases each). Per germline, CDR1 LGHDT and CDR2 YNNKEL (reference sequence). The CDR3 totals 14 residues. Trimming left V 3 bases short and J 4 bases short, with 12 bases between. In DNA, the CDR3 is TGTGCCAGCAGCCACGGAGGGGGGAGAGAGACCCAGTACTTC. Amino acids: CASSHGGGRETQYF.

Many counts were recorded for this clonotype. The rearrangement links TRBV4-3 to TRBJ2-1; D is possibly TRBD2 (5 bases). This CDR3 is 15 amino acids long. V was trimmed by 0 bases and J by 5 bases, leaving 11 bases between them. CDR1 is LGHNA and CDR2 is YSLEER in the germline V gene. CDR3 DNA: TGCGCCAGCAGCCAAGATAGAGGGTGGGACAATGAGCAGTTCTTC. This gives the protein CASSQDRGWDNEQFF.

This clonotype was observed many times. This chain connects TRBV12-3 or TRBV12-4 to TRBJ1-2; no clear D gene. CDR3 length: 13 residues. V was clipped by 3 bases and J by 2 bases, with 7 bases between them. The CDR3 sequence is CASSFPGNYGYTF. CDR3 nucleotides: TGTGCCAGCAGTTTCCCGGGGAACTATGGCTACACCTTC.

This clonotype appeared many times. The rearrangement joins TRBV12-3 or TRBV12-4 to TRBJ1-6; D uncertain. The CDR3 loop spans 14 amino acids. V was trimmed by 6 bases and J by 2 bases, leaving 8 bases between them. CDR3 protein: CASSFQPYNSPLHF. CDR3 coding DNA: TGTGCCAGCAGCTTCCAACCCTATAATTCACCCCTCCACTTT.